Described below is a single T cell receptor (beta chain) sequence and its context. This record belongs to a study of blood T cell repertoires in COVID-19. Study information: The analysed material was cDNA or gDNA that came from T cells, B-cell-depleted T cells, or PBMCs.

Profiled with immunoSEQ multiplex PCR; TCRdb holds only in-frame clones, not every one. The sample includes 70,000 to 95,000 clones, about four fifths of them seen just once. The V gene lost 6 bases and the J gene lost 12 bases, with 21 bases spanning the gap. This CDR3 contains 13 residues. Germline CDR1 SGDLS, CDR2 YYNGEE. Material: peripheral blood. The V and J genes are TRBV9 and TRBJ1-2; D unclear. This clonotype was sampled from a woman in her 40s with active or convalescent COVID-19. The CDR3: CASTPPAGKIHTF. DNA for the CDR3: TGTGCCAGCACCCCCCCGGCAGGAAAAATTCACACCTTC. The full variable domain, in which reference TRBV9 and TRBJ1-2 provide the parts outside the CDR3, is DSGVTQTPKHLITATGQRVTLRCSPRSGDLSVYWYQQSLDQGLQFLIQYYNGEERAKGNILERFSAQQFPDLHSELNLSSLELGDSALYFCASTPPAGKIHTFGSGTRLTVV.